This is a list of T cell receptor beta chains from one sample in a study of molecular identifiers for immune sequencing clone quantification. TCRdb re-derived calls from the PCR reads in MiXCR, one entry per CDR3 protein. The table has roughly 630,000 distinct CDR3 sequences, 25% seen once. What was sequenced was naive CD8+ T cells from blood, with Jurkat cell RNA spiked in. These TCRs come from a human donor in good health. Some libraries in this study had Jurkat cell RNA spiked in. Both conserved end residues are part of each CDR3. D genes are given only for firm matches. Clone size is stated in some rows and not others, as once, few, many or a class when expanded.

NA	TRBV28	TRBJ1-1	many	TGTGCCAGCAGTGGGCCCCGACGGCGCATGAACACTGAAGCTTTCTTT	CASSGPRRRMNTEAFF
TRBD1	TRBV12-3/TRBV12-4	TRBJ2-6	many	TGTGCCAGCAGGGACAGGGTATTCTCTGGGGCCAACGTCCTGACTTTC	CASRDRVFSGANVLTF
NA	TRBV4-3	TRBJ1-5	few	TGCGCCAGCAGCCAAGAGCGCAGGTTGGGCCAGCCCCAGCATTTT	CASSQERRLGQPQHF
NA	TRBV6-5	TRBJ2-1	NA	TGTGCCAGCAGTTCGCTTTCTGCCGTCAATGAGCAGTTCTTC	CASSSLSAVNEQFF
NA	TRBV13	TRBJ2-3	NA	TGTGCCAGCAGTGGACCCCCTGGGGCCATTTTAAGCGGAGATACGCAGTATTTT	CASSGPPGAILSGDTQYF
NA	TRBV19	TRBJ2-3	NA	TGTGCCAGTAGTACAGAACGCTACCCCACAGATACGCAGTATTTT	CASSTERYPTDTQYF
TRBD1	TRBV5-6	TRBJ1-2	many	TGTGCCAGCAGCTCCGCCGGGACAGGGGTCTATGGCTACACCTTC	CASSSAGTGVYGYTF
NA	TRBV5-6	TRBJ2-3	NA	TGTGCCAGCAGCTACTTGGGGGATACGCAGAATTTT	CASSYLGDTQNF
TRBD2	TRBV4-2	TRBJ2-3	few	TGTGCCAGCGGCCAGGCGGGACTAGCGTCACTCACAGATACGCAGTATTTT	CASGQAGLASLTDTQYF
NA	TRBV20-1	TRBJ1-1	few	TGCAGTGCCGATCCATTCGGCTGGAACACTGAAGCTTTCTTT	CSADPFGWNTEAFF
NA	TRBV6-5	TRBJ2-2	NA	TGTGCCAGCAGTTACAGGGGCGGCGCGAACACCGGGGAGCTGTTTTTT	CASSYRGGANTGELFF
NA	TRBV7-9	TRBJ1-1	many	TGTGCCAGCAGCTTAACCCTAGTTTCGCCGAACACTGAAGCTTTCTTT	CASSLTLVSPNTEAFF
TRBD2	TRBV6-5	TRBJ2-2	few	TGTGCCAGCAGTCCCCATGCGGGAGAGGTCACCGGGGAGCTGTTTTTT	CASSPHAGEVTGELFF
NA	TRBV7-6	TRBJ2-7	few	TGTGCCAGCAGCTCCGCCCGATTATCGGACGAGCAGTACTTC	CASSSARLSDEQYF
NA	TRBV29-1	TRBJ1-1	many	TGCAGCGTTCAGGGGAACACTGAAGCTTTCTTT	CSVQGNTEAFF
TRBD2	TRBV27	TRBJ2-3	NA	TGTGCCAGCAATCCTGGGCTAGCGGGAGTTAGCACAGATACGCAGTATTTT	CASNPGLAGVSTDTQYF
NA	TRBV7-9	TRBJ1-1	many	TGTGCCAGCAGCTTATCTACAGGGCAATGGAACACTGAAGCTTTCTTT	CASSLSTGQWNTEAFF
NA	TRBV10-3	TRBJ2-7	few	TGTGCCATCAGGGACGGTGGAACCTACGAGCAGTACTTC	CAIRDGGTYEQYF
NA	TRBV4-1	TRBJ1-2	many	TGCGCCAGCAGCCAAGATCTCTCGGCGGGAGCGGGCTATGGCTACACCTTC	CASSQDLSAGAGYGYTF
NA	TRBV4-1	TRBJ2-7	many	TGCGCCAGCAGCCCGAGTGTTTCCTACGAGCAGTACTTC	CASSPSVSYEQYF
TRBD2	TRBV7-3	TRBJ2-1	few	TGTGCCAGCAGCTTCGGGACTAGCGGGAGGCTGGTCGACAATGAGCAGTTCTTC	CASSFGTSGRLVDNEQFF
NA	TRBV6-2/TRBV6-3	TRBJ1-5	many	TGTGCCAGCAGTATAGGGACGGCCAATCAGCCCCAGCATTTT	CASSIGTANQPQHF
TRBD2	TRBV7-2	TRBJ2-5	many	TGTGCCAGCAGCTCAAGCGGGGGCCCAAAGGAGACCCAGTACTTC	CASSSSGGPKETQYF
NA	TRBV12-3/TRBV12-4	TRBJ1-1	few	TGTGCCAGCAGTTTAGCGCTTTCAGGAGAAGCTTTCTTT	CASSLALSGEAFF
TRBD2	TRBV7-2	TRBJ2-3	few	TGTGCCAGCAGCTTTGCTAGCGGGGTCACAGATACGCAGTATTTT	CASSFASGVTDTQYF
NA	TRBV7-8	TRBJ2-3	NA	TGTGCCAGCAGCCTTAGTACTTTGGATACGCAGTATTTT	CASSLSTLDTQYF
NA	TRBV29-1	TRBJ2-3	many	TGCAGCGTTGAAGCGACTGCGCCTAGCACAGATACGCAGTATTTT	CSVEATAPSTDTQYF
NA	TRBV10-3	TRBJ1-1	few	TGTGCCATCAAGGGGGGGGCCGGCACTGAAGCTTTCTTT	CAIKGGAGTEAFF
NA	TRBV5-1	TRBJ1-1	NA	TGCGCCAGCAGCGCCGAGGGAACGGGGGGGACTGAAGCTTTCTTT	CASSAEGTGGTEAFF
TRBD1	TRBV2	TRBJ1-6	few	TGTGCCAGCAGGGGACTATTGGGACAGGGGACTTCACCCCTCCACTTT	CASRGLLGQGTSPLHF
NA	TRBV27	TRBJ2-3	many	TGTGCCAGCAGTTTAAGGGTCAGCACAGATACGCAGTATTTT	CASSLRVSTDTQYF
NA	TRBV19	TRBJ2-7	few	TGTGCCAGTAGCTACAGAGCCATTAGCTCCTACGAGCAGTACTTC	CASSYRAISSYEQYF
TRBD1	TRBV27	TRBJ2-7	few	TGTGCCAGCAGTCCGGGACAGGGAATGAGGGAGTACTTC	CASSPGQGMREYF
TRBD2	TRBV4-3	TRBJ2-1	NA	TGCGCCAGCAGCCTGGGGACTAGCTCCTACAATGAGCAGTCCTTC	CASSLGTSSYNEQSF
NA	TRBV5-6	TRBJ2-2	NA	TGTGCCAGCAGCTGTCCGAACACCGGGGAGCTGTTTTTT	CASSCPNTGELFF
NA	TRBV3-1	TRBJ1-2	many	TGTGCCAGCAGCCAAGTAGGGGAGAACTATGGCTACACCTTC	CASSQVGENYGYTF
TRBD2	TRBV4-1	TRBJ2-7	few	TGCGCCAGCAGCCGGACGCGGGGGGGCGACTACGAGCAGTACTTC	CASSRTRGGDYEQYF
NA	TRBV7-2	TRBJ1-1	many	TGTGCCAGCAGCTGGCGAGGGGGCACTGAAGCTTTCTTT	CASSWRGGTEAFF
TRBD2	TRBV7-2	TRBJ2-1	many	TGTGCCAGCAGCTTATCGGCGGGGGGGCCCAATGAGCAGTTCTTC	CASSLSAGGPNEQFF
TRBD1	TRBV20-1	TRBJ2-7	few	TGCAGTGCTAGAGACACGGGACAGTGGTCCTACGAGCAGTACTTC	CSARDTGQWSYEQYF
NA	TRBV20-1	TRBJ2-7	few	TGCAGTGCTAGCTCTAGCTTTGAATCCTACGAGCAGTACTTC	CSASSSFESYEQYF
NA	TRBV20-1	TRBJ1-5	NA	TGCAGTGCTGGCCGCCAGGGTCAGGGCAATCAGCTCCAGCATTTT	CSAGRQGQGNQLQHF
NA	TRBV19	TRBJ2-7	many	TGTGCCAGTAGTAACGGGGTAGCCTACGAGCAGTACTTC	CASSNGVAYEQYF
NA	TRBV4-3	TRBJ2-2	few	TGCGCCAGCAGCCAAAAACCCGGGACCATCGGGGAGCTGTTTTTT	CASSQKPGTIGELFF
NA	TRBV2	TRBJ2-7	NA	TGTGCCAGCCTTGGACAGCATGACGAGCAGTACTTC	CASLGQHDEQYF
NA	TRBV12-3/TRBV12-4	TRBJ1-6	NA	TGTGCCAGCAGTTTCCCCACCGACAGAGAAAGGGAGTCACCCCTCCACTTT	CASSFPTDRERESPLHF
TRBD1	TRBV19	TRBJ1-5	once	TGTGCCGGTACCCCGGGACAGGGTTTTGGTCAGCCCCAGCATTTT	CAGTPGQGFGQPQHF